This T cell receptor (beta chain) emerged from a study of CD8 T cells in ankylosing spondylitis (dated by TCRdb to 2016 to 2017). For context, the study as a whole: To find TCR variants linked to disease, the study profiled T cell receptor beta repertoires in ankylosing spondylitis patients and healthy donors. Samples of peripheral blood were taken, and for ankylosing spondylitis patients, synovial fluid was collected as well. The whole study cohort included 108 healthy donors and roughly 24 ankylosing spondylitis patients.

Clipping removes 5 bases from V and 6 bases from J, with 9 as the unmatched junction base count. Its CDR3 holds 14 amino acids, cysteine through phenylalanine. Only the CDR3 portion is preserved as DNA: 42 bases, with reading frame beginning at the first base. The germline V gene (reference sequence) supplies CDR1 LNHDA and CDR2 SQIVND. This clonotype was observed a handful of times. Its antigen is still unknown. No base-level quality is on record; no much larger clone is a single base apart. Sequencing relied on an Illumina HiSeq 2500. Quantitative 5'-RACE with molecular barcodes was used to prepare TCR beta libraries. In the authors' own workflow: Disease-linked TCR variants were identified with a new computational method built on a probabilistic model of VDJ rearrangement. In-frame beta chains were kept once TCRdb had trimmed the public reads at Q25 with fastp and called clones with MiXCR. Each CDR3 protein gets just one entry, which takes the most common genes and DNA from the rows behind it. Clone size and V and J calls follow TCRdb, not the original study. The sample table shows fewer than 400,000 distinct CDR3 sequences, and about 15% are seen once. The biggest ten clones account for 1.1% of the sample.

What the research found in general, with its limitations: In peripheral blood, the disease-linked clones were found at relatively low frequencies and had a CD8+ phenotype. Some of the motif variants had been reported before in the synovial fluid and blood of reactive arthritis patients, a finding that suggests common disease-initiation mechanisms. The disease-linked clones were reported as significantly enriched in matched synovial fluid samples from ankylosing spondylitis patients. Blood from ankylosing spondylitis patients appeared to be characterized by a TCR beta motif composed of 7 to 9 highly homologous amino acid variants.

The TCR originated in a male donor with ankylosing spondylitis or in good health (not recorded which). The receptor chain draws on TRBV19 and TRBJ2-5, with 7 middle bases fitting TRBD1. Sequenced material: blood, either unsorted or a sorted T cell fraction (not recorded which). The CDR3 protein sequence reads: CASSLHRGEKTQYF. The DNA is TGTGCCAGTAGTTTGCACAGGGGTGAGAAGACCCAGTACTTC.